Each of the 22 T cell receptor beta chains below was sequenced from the same sample in a study of blood T cell repertoires in COVID-19. The data were produced by immunoSEQ multiplex PCR, yet TCRdb's version contains in-frame clones alone and is incomplete. This table has 300,000 or so clones, more than 75% appearing once. The sequenced sample was PBMCs or T cells enriched from blood (not recorded which). These receptors all come from a woman aged 25 to 45 who had recovered from COVID-19.

V is TRBV5-4 and J is TRBJ1-2; TRBD1 agrees at 7 bases. V lost 4 bases to trimming and J lost 4 bases; unmatched junction nucleotides: 10. The CDR3 extends over 15 amino acids. CDR1 and CDR2 from the germline V gene are SGHNT and YYREEE (reference sequence). The CDR3 is CASSPEIGQVYGYTF. CDR3 DNA sequence: TGTGCCAGCAGCCCGGAGATCGGACAGGTCTATGGCTACACCTTC. The whole variable domain, remainder taken from reference TRBV5-4 and TRBJ1-2, is ETGVTQSPTHLIKTRGQQVTLRCSSQSGHNTVSWYQQALGQGPQFIFQYYREEENGRGNFPPRFSGLQFPNYSSELNVNALELDDSALYLCASSPEIGQVYGYTFGSGTRLTVV.

The chain combines TRBV28 with TRBJ1-2; D call uncertain. V lost 6 bases and J lost 6, with 14 bases in between. From germline, CDR1 is MDHEN and CDR2 SYDVKM. The CDR3 consists of 13 residues. The CDR3 protein is CASRVSQVDGYTF. Written as DNA, the CDR3 is TGTGCCAGCAGGGTGTCTCAGGTTGATGGCTACACCTTC.

This clone was seen once. The DNA of the CDR3 is TGTGCCAGCAATAAAGGGGGCGCGAGGGAGACCCAGTACTTC. As protein: CASNKGGARETQYF. V gene TRBV3-1 (or the pseudogene TRBV3-2) combines with J gene TRBJ2-5; 7 bases line up with TRBD1. Germline CDR1 is LGHDT and CDR2 is YNNKEL (reference sequence). The V and J ends lost 7 bases and 5 bases, in that order; junction bases with no gene match: 10. This CDR3 contains 14 residues.

This clone has only one observation. V gene TRBV30 combines with J gene TRBJ1-4, with D maybe TRBD1 (5 bases). With 6 bases removed from V and 5 bases from J, the gap between germline ends came to 13 bases. Germline V CDR1 and CDR2: GTSNPN, SVGIG (reference sequence). The CDR3 has 13 residues. Here the CDR3 DNA reads TGTGCCTGCAATCAGGGTCCAAATGAAAAACTGTTTTTT. As protein: CACNQGPNEKLFF.

The chain uses TRBV24-1 and TRBJ1-2, with D unclear. Germline-derived CDR1 and CDR2 are KGHDR and SFDVKD. The CDR3 is 13 residues long. Between the trimmed V and J ends, which lost 0 bases and 8 bases, there was a span of 9 bases. The CDR3 loop is CATSDLPGNGYTF. DNA of the CDR3: TGTGCCACCAGTGATTTGCCCGGGAACGGCTACACCTTC.

This clone was seen once. The CDR3 reads CASSTGTADSPLHF. DNA of the CDR3: TGTGCCAGCAGTACCGGGACAGCCGATTCACCCCTCCACTTT. J is TRBJ1-6 and V is TRBV2; 7 nucleotides align to TRBD1. J lost 8 bases, V lost 5 bases, and 6 bases had no gene match. The CDR3 totals 14 residues. In germline, CDR1 is SNHLY, CDR2 FYNNEI.

The chain uses TRBV30 and TRBJ1-1; D ambiguous. Trimming removed 0 bases from V and 8 bases from J, with 7 bases in between. The germline CDR1 and CDR2 sequences are GTSNPN and SVGIG (reference sequence). CDR3 length equals 11 residues. CDR3 sequence: CAWSVPGEAFF. The CDR3 region has the DNA TGTGCCTGGAGTGTCCCGGGGGAAGCTTTCTTT. Combining the CDR3 with reference TRBV30 and TRBJ1-1 gives the whole variable domain SQTIHQWPATLVQPVGSPLSLECTVEGTSNPNLYWYRQAAGRGLQLLFYSVGIGQISSEVPQNLSASRPQDRQFILSSKKLLLSDSGFYLCAWSVPGEAFFGQGTRLTVV.

CDR3 sequence: CASLGTGGTDTQYF. The CDR3 coding sequence is TGTGCCAGCTTGGGGACAGGGGGGACAGATACGCAGTATTTT. J is TRBJ2-3 and V is TRBV6-5, with 11 bases lining up with TRBD1. The CDR3 extends over 14 amino acids. The V gene's germline CDR1 is MNHEY and CDR2 SVGAGI. V gave up 8 bases and J gave up 3 bases; unmatched junction bases: 4.

This chain joins TRBV5-1 and TRBJ1-1; D is possibly TRBD1 (6 bases). The CDR3 is 18 residues long. Trimming took off 3 bases at V and 0 bases at J, with 21 bases between the two ends. CDR1 and CDR2 from the germline V gene are SGHRS and YFSETQ. The chain's CDR3 is CASSWSRRGQKMNTEAFF. CDR3 DNA sequence: TGCGCCAGCAGCTGGAGCCGAAGGGGACAAAAAATGAACACTGAAGCTTTCTTT.

The V call is TRBV4-3, the J call TRBJ1-5; 7 positions match TRBD1. Trimming removed 5 bases from V and 0 bases from J; junction bases left unmatched: 4. The germline V gene encodes CDR1 LGHNA and CDR2 YSLEER. There are 15 residues in the CDR3. For the CDR3, the DNA is TGCGCCAGCAGCGGGGACAGATATAGCAATCAGCCCCAGCATTTT. Translated: CASSGDRYSNQPQHF.

J is TRBJ1-6 and V is TRBV18; 8 nucleotides align to TRBD1. Germline loops: CDR1 KGHSH, CDR2 LQKENI. The trim removed 3 bases at V and 8 bases at J, leaving 9 bases unmatched. CDR3 length equals 16 residues. CDR3 sequence reads: CASSPGRGPGDSPLHF. In nucleotides, the CDR3 is TGTGCCAGCTCACCGGGCAGGGGGCCTGGAGATTCACCCCTCCACTTT.

The J gene is TRBJ1-3, the V gene TRBV6-6; unclear D gene. The CDR3 sequence is 15 residues long. V lost 0 bases and J lost 4, with 10 bases in between. The V gene's germline CDR1 is MNHNY and CDR2 SVGAGI (reference sequence). CDR3 in amino acids: CASSYSAGLGNTIYF. CDR3 sequence (DNA): TGTGCCAGCAGTTACTCGGCAGGTTTAGGAAACACCATATATTTT.

The rearrangement joins TRBV28 to TRBJ2-1; D not certain. Germline V lookup: CDR1 MDHEN, CDR2 SYDVKM. The CDR3 is made up of 16 amino acids. Trimming removed 4 bases at V and 0 bases at J, with 13 bases between. In DNA form, the CDR3 reads TGTGCCAGCAGTTCCCCTGACATGAGCTCCTACAATGAGCAGTTCTTC. Translated: CASSSPDMSSYNEQFF.

This chain joins TRBV5-4 and TRBJ2-5; TRBD2 might be the D (6 bases). Trimming pared 4 bases from V and 3 bases from J, leaving 16 bases between. Germline assignment: CDR1 SGHNT and CDR2 YYREEE (reference sequence). The CDR3 contains 15 residues. The CDR3: CASSKPGLREETQYF. As DNA, the CDR3 is TGTGCCAGCAGCAAACCGGGACTCCGAGAAGAGACCCAGTACTTC.

The chain joins TRBV5-8 to TRBJ1-5, with 8 nucleotides matching TRBD1. J lost 0 bases, V lost 4 bases, and 3 bases had no gene match. From germline, CDR1 is SGHTS and CDR2 YDEGEE. The CDR3 is 15 residues long. The CDR3 coding sequence is TGTGCCAGCAGCCTCGGACAGGGTAGCAATCAGCCCCAGCATTTT. Translating gives CASSLGQGSNQPQHF.

This clone has more than one count but fewer than ten. The chain uses TRBV5-1 and TRBJ2-3, with D possibly matching TRBD2 (5 bases). Trimming took off 2 bases at V and 3 bases at J, with 19 bases between the two ends. CDR1 and CDR2 from the germline V gene are SGHRS and YFSETQ. The CDR3 covers 17 residues. This CDR3 is CASSFRGLTELTDTQYF. DNA for the CDR3: TGCGCCAGCAGCTTCCGTGGACTCACCGAACTGACAGATACGCAGTATTTT.

The chain combines TRBV5-4 with TRBJ1-1, with D perhaps matching TRBD1 (6 bases). Germline CDR1 is SGHNT and CDR2 is YYREEE (reference sequence). Trimming pared 2 bases from V and 4 bases from J, leaving 15 bases between. The CDR3 sequence is 15 residues long. The CDR3 loop reads CASSLNRDWSTEAFF. CDR3 sequence (DNA): TGTGCCAGCAGCTTAAACAGGGATTGGAGCACTGAAGCTTTCTTT.

The rearrangement links TRBV4-1 to TRBJ2-5; 13 positions agree with TRBD2. The germline gives CDR1 MGHRA, CDR2 YSYEKL. V lost 4 bases to trimming and J lost 1 base; unmatched junction nucleotides: 9. CDR3 length: 18 residues. DNA of the CDR3: TGCGCCAGCAGCCCAATCGGACTAGCGGGGGTCCTCCAAGAGACCCAGTACTTC. The encoded protein is CASSPIGLAGVLQETQYF.

V and J are TRBV3-1 (or the pseudogene TRBV3-2) and TRBJ2-5; 8 bases agree with TRBD2. Trimming cost V 2 bases and J 1 base; bases outside gene matches: 3. This CDR3 comprises 15 residues. CDR1 is LGHDT and CDR2 is YNNKEL in the germline V gene (reference sequence). The CDR3 DNA sequence: TGTGCCAGCAGCCAAATGAGCGGGGGCCAAGAGACCCAGTACTTC. Translating gives CASSQMSGGQETQYF.

This sequence joins TRBV4-1 and TRBJ2-1, with D possibly matching TRBD1 (5 bases). The V end lost 0 bases, the J end lost 0 bases, and 21 bases lay between the germline ends. The CDR3 runs 20 residues. Germline CDR1 and CDR2: MGHRA and YSYEKL. The CDR3 DNA reads as TGCGCCAGCAGCCAAGATTTAACCGCGGCGAGACAGAGCTCCTACAATGAGCAGTTCTTC. Encoded protein: CASSQDLTAARQSSYNEQFF.

The chain employs TRBV6-5 and TRBJ2-1; 8 nucleotides agree with TRBD1. Germline V gene sequence: CDR1 MNHEY, CDR2 SVGAGI. V shed 7 bases, J shed 1 base, and the junction held 6 bases outside the gene matches. The CDR3 covers 15 residues. The CDR3 nucleotides are TGTGCCAGCACCCCAGGACAGGGATCCTACAATGAGCAGTTCTTC. It specifies CASTPGQGSYNEQFF.

The chain has TRBV5-1 and TRBJ2-7; D might be TRBD1 (5 bases). The CDR3 loop spans 15 amino acids. Trimming took off 0 bases at V and 3 bases at J, with 13 bases between the two ends. CDR1 and CDR2 from the germline V gene are SGHRS and YFSETQ. The CDR3 loop reads CASSLVVAGNYEQYF. DNA of the CDR3: TGCGCCAGCAGCTTGGTAGTGGCAGGGAACTACGAGCAGTACTTC. Full variable domain (outside the CDR3, taken from reference TRBV5-1 and TRBJ2-7): KAGVTQTPRYLIKTRGQQVTLSCSPISGHRSVSWYQQTPGQGLQFLFEYFSETQRNKGNFPGRFSGRQFSNSRSEMNVSTLELGDSALYLCASSLVVAGNYEQYFGPGTRLTVT.